This entry lists 23 T cell receptor beta chains sequenced from one sample in a study of T cells in Graves' hyperthyroidism and ophthalmopathy. It was RNA transcripts that yielded the amplified TCR beta CDR3 regions. RT-PCR in the first round (using the HTBI primer set) targeted the TCR CDR3. TCRdb analysed the multiplex PCR reads with MiXCR anew, one entry per CDR3 protein. Here the sample spans around 610,000 distinct CDR3 sequences, about 14% being singletons. The sample taken for sequencing was blood. These receptors all stem from a woman in her 40s with Graves' ophthalmopathy.

This clonotype occurred many times. This chain connects TRBV12-3 or TRBV12-4 to TRBJ2-2; D is possibly TRBD2 (5 bases). V was shortened by 6 bases and J by 7 bases, with 15 bases between the two germline ends. The CDR3 has 14 residues. CDR3 DNA: TGTGCCAGCAGCCGCGGGCGAGCTAGCGGGGAGCTGTTTTTT. Its protein product is CASSRGRASGELFF.

This clonotype was seen repeatedly, ten times or more. The V call is TRBV6-1, the J call TRBJ1-2; D might be TRBD1 (6 bases). Trimming cost V 2 bases and J 6 bases, with 16 bases left between them. Per germline, CDR1 MNHNS and CDR2 SASEGT. The CDR3 consists of 15 residues. This CDR3 is CASSEMGAQTDGYTF. The CDR3 coding sequence is TGTGCCAGCAGTGAAATGGGGGCCCAAACCGATGGCTACACCTTC.

The table lists this clonotype with many counts. The V gene is TRBV28, the J gene TRBJ2-4; 12 nucleotides line up with TRBD2. The CDR3 spans 17 residues. With 2 bases clipped from V and 3 bases from J, the junction kept 5 bases outside the gene matches. The germline V gene encodes CDR1 MDHEN and CDR2 SYDVKM. CDR3 sequence reads: CASSLEGLAGLKNIQYF. CDR3 nucleotide sequence: TGTGCCAGCAGTTTAGAGGGACTAGCGGGCCTCAAAAACATTCAGTACTTC.

On this clonotype itself: This may stem from a read error, because a much larger clone lies one nucleotide away. The rearrangement uses TRBV2 and TRBJ2-5, with D unresolved. Germline CDR1 reads SNHLY; CDR2 reads FYNNEI. This CDR3 contains 13 residues. The CDR3 here is CASEKELREAQYF. The DNA for the CDR3 is TGTGCCAGCGAAAAGGAATTAAGAGAGGCCCAGTACTTC.

This clonotype has more than one count but fewer than ten. The chain combines TRBV6-1 with TRBJ2-2; 8 positions agree with TRBD2. Germline trimming cut 7 bases from V and 6 bases from J; bases unmatched to any gene: 10. In germline, CDR1 is MNHNS, CDR2 SASEGT. The CDR3 consists of 15 residues. Here the CDR3 DNA reads TGTGCCAGCATGAGAATAGCGGGAATCTCCGGGGAGCTGTTTTTT. This translates into CASMRIAGISGELFF.

In this sample, this clonotype turned up a few times. The rearrangement joins TRBV4-2 to TRBJ1-2; 7 bases are a match to TRBD1. This CDR3 spans 20 amino acids. Germline V lookup: CDR1 LGHNA, CDR2 YNFKEQ. Unmatched junction bases numbered 20, after V lost 4 bases and J lost 0 bases. CDR3 residues: CASSPSYTRTGYSSNYGYTF. In DNA, the CDR3 is TGTGCCAGCAGCCCTTCCTACACCCGGACAGGCTACTCGTCTAACTATGGCTACACCTTC.

This clonotype was counted between two and nine times. V is TRBV4-3 and J is TRBJ2-7; D is possibly TRBD2 (5 bases). CDR3 length equals 15 residues. Germline assignment: CDR1 LGHNA and CDR2 YSLEER. The V gene lost 0 bases and the J gene lost 4 bases, with 13 bases spanning the gap. The CDR3, as DNA: TGCGCCAGCAGCCAAGATGTAGTAGGGAGTTACGAGCAGTACTTC. Translating gives CASSQDVVGSYEQYF.

This clonotype came up many times. This rearrangement joins TRBV12-5 to TRBJ1-1; D is possibly TRBD1 (6 bases). This CDR3 comprises 14 residues. Germline V gene sequence: CDR1 LGHNT, CDR2 FRNRAP. Trimming took 6 bases from V and 5 from J, leaving 16 bases between them. This chain's CDR3 is CASGEIPGETEAFF. DNA for the CDR3: TGTGCTAGTGGCGAGATTCCAGGGGAGACTGAAGCTTTCTTT.

This clonotype occurred many times. This chain connects TRBV2 to TRBJ2-5, with 7 bases aligning to TRBD2. With 4 bases clipped from V and 5 bases from J, the junction kept 7 bases outside the gene matches. CDR1 and CDR2 (germline): SNHLY, FYNNEI. This CDR3 is 14 amino acids long. The CDR3 nucleotides are TGTGCCAGCAGTGTCGCTAGGCGGGGGGAGACCCAGTACTTC. It specifies CASSVARRGETQYF. Full variable domain (outside the CDR3, taken from reference TRBV2 and TRBJ2-5): EPEVTQTPSHQVTQMGQEVILRCVPISNHLYFYWYRQILGQKVEFLVSFYNNEISEKSEIFDDQFSVERPDGSNFTLKIRSTKLEDSAMYFCASSVARRGETQYFGPGTRLLVL.

This chain joins TRBV27 and TRBJ2-3; 9 bases map to TRBD1. CDR1 is MNHEY, CDR2 SMNVEV, per germline (reference sequence). The V gene end was trimmed by 7 bases and the J gene end by 1 base; junction bases not matched to a gene: 15. The CDR3 is 18 residues long. The CDR3 is CASITPVLQGAGTDTQYF. Here the CDR3 DNA reads TGTGCCAGCATTACCCCCGTGCTACAGGGGGCGGGCACAGATACGCAGTATTTT.

This clonotype was seen many times. The chain uses TRBV7-2 and TRBJ1-2; D remains ambiguous. Trimming stripped 0 bases from V and 4 bases from J, with 9 bases between. This CDR3 is built from 14 residues. Per germline, CDR1 SGHTA and CDR2 FQGNSA. The CDR3 DNA reads TGTGCCAGCAGCTTAGCGCCCCTATTCTATGGCTACACCTTC. Amino acids: CASSLAPLFYGYTF.

This clonotype has only a few counts. The V call is TRBV2, the J call TRBJ2-5; perhaps TRBD1 as D (6 bases). The CDR3 has 15 amino acids. Germline CDR1 reads SNHLY; CDR2 reads FYNNEI. The V and J ends lost 5 bases and 9 bases respectively, with 22 bases between them. CDR3 nucleotides: TGTGCCAGCAGTCCCCCAGTGGGGGCCGGTGGGGCCCAGTACTTC. Translating it yields CASSPPVGAGGAQYF.

This clonotype was seen at least ten times. The chain couples TRBV20-1 to TRBJ1-5, with 10 positions matching TRBD1. The CDR3 has 15 amino acids. V gave up 0 bases and J gave up 2 bases; unmatched junction bases: 1. Germline V gene sequence: CDR1 DFQATT, CDR2 SNEGSKA (reference sequence). This CDR3 is CSARDGTGGNQPQHF. DNA of the CDR3: TGCAGTGCTAGAGACGGGACAGGGGGCAATCAGCCCCAGCATTTT.

This clonotype came up many times. J is TRBJ1-5 and V is TRBV24-1, with 7 nucleotides matching TRBD1. The V gene end was trimmed by 9 bases and the J gene end by 5 bases; junction bases not matched to a gene: 9. This CDR3 region has 14 residues. CDR1 KGHDR and CDR2 SFDVKD come from the germline V gene. Written as DNA, the CDR3 is TGTGCCACCTCTCCCGGGACAGCCGATCAGCCCCAGCATTTT. It yields the protein CATSPGTADQPQHF.

In regard to this clonotype: A much larger clone differs by one base, so this may be a read error. The V gene is TRBV11-2, the J gene TRBJ2-2; no firm D call. The germline V gene has CDR1 SGHAT and CDR2 FQNNGV. This CDR3 spans 15 amino acids. The CDR3 protein is CVSSLEVREAGELFF. The CDR3 region has the DNA TGTGTCAGCAGCTTAGAAGTGCGCGAGGCCGGGGAGCTGTTTTTT.

V usage is TRBV11-2 and J usage is TRBJ2-7; possible D gene TRBD1, 5 bases. V was trimmed by 6 bases and J by 2 bases, leaving 11 bases between them. The germline V gene has CDR1 SGHAT and CDR2 FQNNGV. This CDR3 comprises 13 residues. CDR3 amino acids: CASRMTETYEQYF. CDR3 bases: TGTGCCAGCAGGATGACAGAAACCTACGAGCAGTACTTC.

This clonotype occurred once. The rearrangement uses TRBV5-1 and TRBJ2-5; D not resolved. Trimming took off 2 bases at V and 5 bases at J, with 13 bases between the two ends. CDR1 is SGHRS, CDR2 YFSETQ, per germline. This CDR3 is 14 amino acids long. CDR3 sequence (DNA): TGCGCCAGCAGCTTCAGCCCAGATGGGGAGACCCAGTACTTC. Its translation: CASSFSPDGETQYF.

This clonotype occurred many times. The V gene is TRBV20-1, the J gene TRBJ2-7; 9 bases line up with TRBD2. J gave up 2 bases and V 0 bases, and 11 bases lay outside the gene matches. Germline V lookup: CDR1 DFQATT, CDR2 SNEGSKA (reference sequence). The CDR3 length is 17 residues. The CDR3 DNA is TGCAGTGCTAGAGAGGATTTTAGCGGGAGAAACCCCTACGAGCAGTACTTC. Translated, it gives CSAREDFSGRNPYEQYF.

The chain uses TRBV9 and TRBJ1-2; 10 positions match TRBD1. The junction had 4 bases not matched to a gene; V was cut back by 0 bases and J by 5 bases. The CDR3 loop spans 15 amino acids. Per the germline V gene, CDR1 is SGDLS and CDR2 is YYNGEE. The CDR3 region has the DNA TGTGCCAGCAGCGTAGGGACAGGGGGTGGTTATGGCTACACCTTC. This gives the protein CASSVGTGGGYGYTF.

This clonotype was recorded many times. This sequence joins TRBV27 and TRBJ1-1, with D uncertain. Germline values: CDR1 MNHEY, CDR2 SMNVEV (reference sequence). The length of the CDR3 is 12 residues. Between the trimmed V and J ends, which lost 2 bases and 7 bases, there was a span of 8 bases. CDR3 protein: CASSLRAGEAFF. DNA of the CDR3: TGTGCCAGCAGTTTAAGGGCGGGTGAAGCTTTCTTT.

This clonotype was counted at least ten times. This sequence joins TRBV7-8 and TRBJ1-2; TRBD1 aligns across 7 bases. V shed 5 bases and J 4 bases; nucleotides not matched to a gene: 13. The CDR3 extends over 16 amino acids. The V gene's germline CDR1 is SGHVS and CDR2 FQNEAQ. CDR3 DNA: TGTGCCAGCAGCCCCGTCCAGGCAGGGGGATTCTATGGCTACACCTTC. Its protein product is CASSPVQAGGFYGYTF.

This clonotype was counted at least ten times. This chain joins TRBV7-3 and TRBJ2-2; 9 bases align to TRBD1. There are 15 residues in the CDR3. V shed 2 bases and J 6 bases; nucleotides not matched to a gene: 4. Germline V gene lookup returns CDR1 SGHTA and CDR2 FQGTGA. The CDR3, as DNA: TGTGCCAGCAGCTTATTACAGGGGGCATCCGGGGAGCTGTTTTTT. Protein product: CASSLLQGASGELFF.

This clonotype was counted only a few times. V gene TRBV2 combines with J gene TRBJ1-3, with 8 bases identical to TRBD1. The CDR3 length is 12 residues. After removal of 6 bases from V and 6 bases from J, the junction contained 1 base not matched to a gene. The germline V gene has CDR1 SNHLY and CDR2 FYNNEI. CDR3 DNA: TGTGCCAGCAGGGGACAGGAAAACACCATATATTTT. Translating gives CASRGQENTIYF.